Each of the 23 T cell receptor beta chains below was sequenced from the same sample in a study of CD8 T cells in ankylosing spondylitis. One entry per CDR3 protein, called by TCRdb with MiXCR from the 5' RACE reads. The sample gives around 150,000 distinct CDR3 sequences, around 43% of which show up once; roughly 15% is in the top ten. Material: synovial fluid, either unsorted or a sorted T cell fraction (not recorded which). The source of these receptors is a male donor with ankylosing spondylitis.

This clonotype was seen a single time. The V call is TRBV13, the J call TRBJ2-5, with TRBD2 matching over 9 bases. The CDR3 runs to 16 residues. Germline CDR1 is PRHDT and CDR2 is FYEKMQ (reference sequence). The V and J ends lost 5 bases and 2 bases, in that order; junction bases with no gene match: 9. CDR3: CASSTRTSAIQETQYF. As DNA, the CDR3 is TGTGCCAGCAGCACTAGGACTAGCGCGATTCAAGAGACCCAGTACTTC.

The sample holds one count of this clonotype. The gene calls are TRBV5-1 and TRBJ2-3; no reliable D call. The CDR3 has 15 residues. V lost 4 bases and J lost 3, with 15 bases in between. Per the germline V gene, CDR1 is SGHRS and CDR2 is YFSETQ. The CDR3 reads CASSTSLTGTDTQYF. DNA of the CDR3: TGCGCCAGCAGCACCTCCCTGACCGGAACAGATACGCAGTATTTT.

The V gene is TRBV3-1, the J gene TRBJ2-3, with TRBD2 matching 7 bases. V shed 1 base and J 6 bases; nucleotides not matched to a gene: 7. The CDR3 consists of 15 residues. Germline V gives CDR1 LGHDT, CDR2 YNNKEL (reference sequence). The CDR3 here is CASSQGRRELDTQYF. CDR3 DNA: TGTGCCAGCAGCCAAGGGCGGCGGGAGTTGGATACGCAGTATTTT.

This chain links TRBV20-1 with TRBJ2-7; TRBD2 aligns across 7 bases. The V gene end was trimmed by 3 bases and the J gene end by 0 bases; junction bases not matched to a gene: 5. The CDR3 is 14 amino acids. Germline V CDR1 and CDR2: DFQATT, SNEGSKA (reference sequence). The CDR3 sequence is CSASPAGSSYEQYF. In nucleotides, the CDR3 is TGCAGTGCTAGCCCAGCGGGGAGCTCCTACGAGCAGTACTTC.

This clonotype was detected only a few times. The rearrangement joins TRBV30 to TRBJ2-7, with TRBD1 identical over 9 bases. This CDR3 has 14 residues. V lost 4 bases and J lost 2; bases outside the gene matches: 6. Germline V gene lookup returns CDR1 GTSNPN and CDR2 SVGIG (reference sequence). CDR3 coding DNA: TGTGCCTGGACGGGACAGGGAGTCCCCTACGAGCAGTACTTC. Protein product: CAWTGQGVPYEQYF.

In its sample, this clonotype was seen a few times. Relative to the germline gene, one junction end is altered; a read error may explain this. This sequence joins TRBV27 and TRBJ2-7; 9 nucleotides agree with TRBD2. The CDR3 length is 14 residues. CDR1 is MNHEY, CDR2 SMNVEV, per germline (reference sequence). CDR3 residues: CASSVSGSSHEQYF. The DNA for the CDR3 is TGTGCCAGCAGTGTTAGCGGGAGCTCCCACGAGCAGTACTTC.

V gene TRBV28 combines with J gene TRBJ2-7; D possibly corresponds to TRBD2 (5 bases). CDR1 and CDR2 from the germline V gene are MDHEN and SYDVKM. The germline V and J ends were trimmed by 4 bases and 2 bases, with 18 bases remaining between them. The CDR3 runs to 16 residues. The CDR3 protein is CASSWGGGANTYEQYF. The CDR3 DNA follows: TGTGCCAGCAGTTGGGGTGGAGGTGCTAACACCTACGAGCAGTACTTC.

The chain links TRBV11-1 to TRBJ2-2, with 8 nucleotides matching TRBD2. The CDR3 sequence is 19 residues long. The germline gives CDR1 SGHAT, CDR2 FQDESV (reference sequence). The J segment lost 5 bases and the V segment lost 0 bases, leaving 14 bases of the junction unmatched. The chain's CDR3 is CASSLAPLPRGGLTGELFF. CDR3 in DNA: TGTGCCAGCAGCTTAGCCCCCCTACCCCGGGGGGGCCTGACCGGGGAGCTGTTTTTT.

This clonotype has at least ten counts. The chain employs TRBV7-9 and TRBJ1-3; 7 nucleotides align to TRBD1. Germline V gives CDR1 SEHNR, CDR2 FQNEAQ (reference sequence). Trimming cost V 5 bases and J 3 bases; bases outside gene matches: 10. CDR3 length: 16 residues. CDR3 coding DNA: TGTGCCAGCAGCCCCACCCCGACAGGGCTTGGAAACACCATATATTTT. This sequence encodes CASSPTPTGLGNTIYF.

This clonotype was observed a handful of times. The CDR3 DNA is TGCGCCAGCAGCGAGGGAGTCAGCTCCTACAATGAGCAGTTCTTC. Translation: CASSEGVSSYNEQFF. The rearrangement uses TRBV5-1 and TRBJ2-1; D perhaps matches TRBD2 (5 bases). With 4 bases removed from V and 0 bases from J, the gap between germline ends came to 11 bases. Germline assignment: CDR1 SGHRS and CDR2 YFSETQ. The CDR3 has 15 amino acids. The variable domain in full, with the rest retrieved from reference TRBV5-1 and TRBJ2-1, is KAGVTQTPRYLIKTRGQQVTLSCSPISGHRSVSWYQQTPGQGLQFLFEYFSETQRNKGNFPGRFSGRQFSNSRSEMNVSTLELGDSALYLCASSEGVSSYNEQFFGPGTRLTVL.

This sequence joins TRBV6-2 or TRBV6-3 and TRBJ2-1; TRBD2 matches at 12 bases. The CDR3 consists of 17 residues. Per germline, CDR1 MNHEY and CDR2 SVGEGT. V dropped 2 bases and J dropped 0; count of bases not matched to a gene: 2. The CDR3 spells CASSYLGLAGSYNEQFF. CDR3 nucleotides: TGTGCCAGCAGTTACCTGGGACTAGCGGGCTCCTACAATGAGCAGTTCTTC.

The gene calls are TRBV27 and TRBJ2-5; D is unclear. In germline, CDR1 is MNHEY, CDR2 SMNVEV (reference sequence). The CDR3 totals 15 residues. Trimming stripped 4 bases from V and 4 bases from J, with 16 bases between. This CDR3 is CASSSGFSVGETQYF. The CDR3 DNA reads TGTGCCAGCAGTTCCGGATTTTCGGTGGGAGAGACCCAGTACTTC.

V and J are TRBV20-1 and TRBJ2-7; TRBD2 agrees at 9 bases. The germline V gene has CDR1 DFQATT and CDR2 SNEGSKA (reference sequence). Trimming took 1 base from V and 5 from J; bases not matched to a gene: 6. CDR3 length equals 14 residues. Here the CDR3 reads CSARGSGRKDEQYF. The CDR3 DNA reads as TGCAGTGCTAGAGGGAGCGGGAGGAAGGACGAGCAGTACTTC.

This clonotype was seen a handful of times. The chain carries TRBV12-3 or TRBV12-4 and TRBJ1-1, with a tentative D call TRBD1 (5 bases). V was pared by 3 bases and J by 3 bases, with 14 bases between. The CDR3 contains 15 residues. As DNA, the CDR3 is TGTGCCAGCAGTTTGGTCAGGGATTTGGACACTGAAGCTTTCTTT. Amino acid sequence: CASSLVRDLDTEAFF.

This clonotype is termed medium-sized. The V gene is TRBV15, the J gene TRBJ1-5; 9 nucleotides match TRBD1. CDR1 is LNHNV, CDR2 YYDKDF, per germline (reference sequence). The CDR3 has 15 residues. Germline trimming cut 5 bases from V and 6 bases from J; bases unmatched to any gene: 8. The CDR3: CATSLDRGGFQPQHF. The CDR3 coding sequence is TGTGCCACCAGCCTCGACAGGGGGGGGTTTCAGCCCCAGCATTTT.

This sequence joins TRBV4-1 and TRBJ2-1, with TRBD2 identical over 7 bases. Trimming cost V 2 bases and J 0 bases; bases outside gene matches: 7. Germline V gene sequence: CDR1 MGHRA, CDR2 YSYEKL. This CDR3 spans 17 amino acids. DNA of the CDR3: TGCGCCAGCAGCCAACGGTCTAGCGGAAGCTCCTACAATGAGCAGTTCTTC. This gives the protein CASSQRSSGSSYNEQFF.

The chain carries TRBV6-1 and TRBJ1-5; D not certain. CDR1 is MNHNS and CDR2 is SASEGT in the germline V gene. The V gene lost 0 bases and the J gene lost 4 bases, with 10 bases spanning the gap. This CDR3 has 15 residues. The CDR3 is CASSEAPGRNQPQHF. The CDR3 DNA reads as TGTGCCAGCAGTGAAGCGCCCGGGCGGAATCAGCCCCAGCATTTT.

The chain recombines TRBV2 with TRBJ1-1; D perhaps matches TRBD1 (6 bases). Trimming took off 4 bases at V and 3 bases at J, with 12 bases between the two ends. CDR1 and CDR2 from the germline V gene are SNHLY and FYNNEI. This CDR3 contains 14 residues. CDR3 sequence (DNA): TGTGCCAGCAGTGGGACAGCGGGTTACACTGAAGCTTTCTTT. Translated: CASSGTAGYTEAFF.

This clonotype appeared a single time. This chain's CDR3 is CASSQTEGFTEAFF. The CDR3 nucleotides are TGCGCCAGCAGCCAGACAGAGGGCTTCACTGAAGCTTTCTTT. V is TRBV4-3 and J is TRBJ1-1; possible D gene TRBD1, 5 bases. Per germline, CDR1 LGHNA and CDR2 YSLEER. Trimming left V 3 bases short and J 4 bases short, with 12 bases between. The CDR3 extends over 14 amino acids.

In its sample, this clonotype was seen a few times. The chain links TRBV28 to TRBJ1-6, with 8 bases identical to TRBD1. CDR1 and CDR2 from the germline V gene are MDHEN and SYDVKM. The CDR3 is 15 amino acids. With 5 bases clipped from V and 9 bases from J, the junction kept 9 bases outside the gene matches. CDR3 coding DNA: TGTGCCAGCAGTCAATCGGGACAGGAGATTTCACCCCTCCACTTT. Protein product: CASSQSGQEISPLHF.

The V gene is TRBV10-3, the J gene TRBJ1-2, with 10 bases matching TRBD1. V was pared by 7 bases and J by 4 bases, with 6 bases of the junction left unmatched. Per germline, CDR1 ENHRY and CDR2 SYGVKD. This CDR3 comprises 14 residues. The CDR3 spells CAINGQGVGYGYTF. The CDR3 DNA is TGTGCCATCAACGGACAGGGGGTCGGCTATGGCTACACCTTC.

This clonotype was detected only a few times. V usage is TRBV28 and J usage is TRBJ2-7; D gene ambiguous. This CDR3 is 13 amino acids long. V shed 2 bases and J shed 3 bases, with 8 bases lying between them. CDR1 and CDR2 from the germline V gene are MDHEN and SYDVKM. The chain's CDR3 is CASSLVGVYEQYF. The CDR3 DNA reads TGTGCCAGCAGTTTAGTGGGCGTCTACGAGCAGTACTTC.

The J gene is TRBJ2-7, the V gene TRBV12-3 or TRBV12-4, with D hard to call. Trimming pared 3 bases from V and 0 bases from J, leaving 12 bases between. CDR3 length: 15 residues. The CDR3 loop reads CASSFLHTFSYEQYF. Here the CDR3 DNA reads TGTGCCAGCAGTTTCCTTCATACCTTCTCCTACGAGCAGTACTTC.